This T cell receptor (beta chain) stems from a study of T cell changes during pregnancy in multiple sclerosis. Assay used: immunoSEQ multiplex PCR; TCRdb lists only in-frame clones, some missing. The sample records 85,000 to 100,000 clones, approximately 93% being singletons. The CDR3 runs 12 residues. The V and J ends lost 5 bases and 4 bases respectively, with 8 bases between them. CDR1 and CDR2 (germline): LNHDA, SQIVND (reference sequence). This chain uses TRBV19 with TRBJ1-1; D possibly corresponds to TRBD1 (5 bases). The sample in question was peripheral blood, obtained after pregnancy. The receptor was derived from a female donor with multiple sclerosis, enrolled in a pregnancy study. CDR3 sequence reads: CASSPGGTEAFF. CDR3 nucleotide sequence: TGTGCCAGTAGTCCGGGGGGCACTGAAGCTTTCTTT.